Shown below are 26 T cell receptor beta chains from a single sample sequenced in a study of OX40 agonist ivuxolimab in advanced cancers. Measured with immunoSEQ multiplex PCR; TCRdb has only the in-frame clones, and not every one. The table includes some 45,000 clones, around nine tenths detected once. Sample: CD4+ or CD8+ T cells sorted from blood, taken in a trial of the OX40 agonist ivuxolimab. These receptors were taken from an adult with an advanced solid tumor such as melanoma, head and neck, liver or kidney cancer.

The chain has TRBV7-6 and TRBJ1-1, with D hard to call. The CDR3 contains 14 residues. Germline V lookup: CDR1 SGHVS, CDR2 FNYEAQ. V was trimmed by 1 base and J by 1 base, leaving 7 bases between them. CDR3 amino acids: CASSLGASNTEAFF. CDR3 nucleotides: TGTGCCAGCAGCTTAGGGGCATCGAACACTGAAGCTTTCTTT.

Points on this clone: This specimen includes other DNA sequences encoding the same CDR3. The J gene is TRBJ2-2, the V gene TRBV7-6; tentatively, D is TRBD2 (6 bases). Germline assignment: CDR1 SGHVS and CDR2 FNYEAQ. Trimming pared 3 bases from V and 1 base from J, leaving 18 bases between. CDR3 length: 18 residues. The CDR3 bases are TGTGCCAGCAGCTTGGGGGGATGGGACCCCCAGAACACCGGGGAGCTGTTTTTT. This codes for CASSLGGWDPQNTGELFF.

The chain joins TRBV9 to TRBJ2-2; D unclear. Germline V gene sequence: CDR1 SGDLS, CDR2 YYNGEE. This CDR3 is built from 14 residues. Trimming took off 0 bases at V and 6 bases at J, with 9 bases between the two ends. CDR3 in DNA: TGTGCCAGCAGCGTAGTAGAGGTTTCCGGGGAGCTGTTTTTT. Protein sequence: CASSVVEVSGELFF.

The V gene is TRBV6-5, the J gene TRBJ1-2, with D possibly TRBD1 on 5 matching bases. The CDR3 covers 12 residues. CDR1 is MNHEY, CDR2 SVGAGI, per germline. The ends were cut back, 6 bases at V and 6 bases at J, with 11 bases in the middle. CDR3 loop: CASSGGKNGYTF. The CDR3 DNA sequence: TGTGCCAGCAGCGGGGGGAAGAATGGCTACACCTTC.

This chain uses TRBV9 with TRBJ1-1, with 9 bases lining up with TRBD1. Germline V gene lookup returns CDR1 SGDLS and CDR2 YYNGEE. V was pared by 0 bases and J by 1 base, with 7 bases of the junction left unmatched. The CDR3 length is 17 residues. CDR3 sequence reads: CASSVEQGAVGNTEAFF. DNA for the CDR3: TGTGCCAGCAGCGTAGAACAGGGGGCGGTGGGGAACACTGAAGCTTTCTTT.

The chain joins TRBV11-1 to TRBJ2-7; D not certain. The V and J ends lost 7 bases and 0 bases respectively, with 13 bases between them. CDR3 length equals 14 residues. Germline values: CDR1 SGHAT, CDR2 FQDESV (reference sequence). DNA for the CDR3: TGTGCCAGCACCTTTGCTGCAAGCTCCTACGAGCAGTACTTC. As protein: CASTFAASSYEQYF.

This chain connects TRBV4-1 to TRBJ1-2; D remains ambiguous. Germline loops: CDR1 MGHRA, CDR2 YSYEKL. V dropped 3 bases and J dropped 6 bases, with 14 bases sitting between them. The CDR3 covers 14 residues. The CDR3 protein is CASSQSRTGDGYTF. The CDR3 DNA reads TGCGCCAGCAGCCAGTCCCGGACTGGCGATGGCTACACCTTC.

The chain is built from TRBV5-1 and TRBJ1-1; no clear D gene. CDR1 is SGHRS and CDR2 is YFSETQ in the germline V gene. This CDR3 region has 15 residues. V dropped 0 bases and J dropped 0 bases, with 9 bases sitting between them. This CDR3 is CASSLGAGMNTEAFF. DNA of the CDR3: TGCGCCAGCAGCTTGGGGGCGGGGATGAACACTGAAGCTTTCTTT.

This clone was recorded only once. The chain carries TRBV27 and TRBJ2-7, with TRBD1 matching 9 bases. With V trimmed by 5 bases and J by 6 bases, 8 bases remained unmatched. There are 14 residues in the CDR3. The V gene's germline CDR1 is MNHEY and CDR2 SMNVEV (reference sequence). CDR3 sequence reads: CASSPLPGQGEQYF. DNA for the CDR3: TGTGCCAGCAGTCCCCTACCGGGACAGGGCGAGCAGTACTTC.

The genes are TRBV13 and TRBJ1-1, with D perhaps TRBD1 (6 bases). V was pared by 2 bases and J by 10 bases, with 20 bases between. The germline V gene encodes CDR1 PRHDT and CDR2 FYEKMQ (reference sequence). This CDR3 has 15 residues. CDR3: CASSLILWTERGAFF. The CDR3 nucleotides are TGTGCCAGCAGCTTAATTCTCTGGACAGAAAGGGGAGCTTTCTTT.

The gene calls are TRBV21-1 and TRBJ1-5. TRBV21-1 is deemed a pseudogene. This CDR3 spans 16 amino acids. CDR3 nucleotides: TGTGCCAGCAGCAGTATATGTATGGGGGGTGGACAGCCCCAGCATTTT. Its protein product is CASSSICMGGGQPQHF.

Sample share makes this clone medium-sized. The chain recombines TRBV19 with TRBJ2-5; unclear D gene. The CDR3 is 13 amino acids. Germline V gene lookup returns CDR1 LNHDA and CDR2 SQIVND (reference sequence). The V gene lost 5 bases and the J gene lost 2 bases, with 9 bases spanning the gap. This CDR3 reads CASSEVVQETQYF. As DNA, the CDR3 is TGTGCCAGTAGTGAAGTGGTTCAAGAGACCCAGTACTTC. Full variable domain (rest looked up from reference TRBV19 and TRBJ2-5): DGGITQSPKYLFRKEGQNVTLSCEQNLNHDAMYWYRQDPGQGLRLIYYSQIVNDFQKGDIAEGYSVSREKKESFPLTVTSAQKNPTAFYLCASSEVVQETQYFGPGTRLLVL.

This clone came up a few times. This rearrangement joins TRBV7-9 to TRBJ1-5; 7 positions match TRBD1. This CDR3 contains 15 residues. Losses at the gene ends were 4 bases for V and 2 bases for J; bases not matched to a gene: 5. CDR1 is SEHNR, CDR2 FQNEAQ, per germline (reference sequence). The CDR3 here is CASSSTGSGNQPQHF. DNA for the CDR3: TGTGCCAGCAGCTCGACAGGGTCGGGCAATCAGCCCCAGCATTTT.

CDR3 coding DNA: TGTGCCAGCGCCACAGAGTACACTGAAGCTTTCTTT. It yields the protein CASATEYTEAFF. The chain combines TRBV19 with TRBJ1-1; D remains unclear. Germline V lookup: CDR1 LNHDA, CDR2 SQIVND (reference sequence). The CDR3 length is 12 residues. The ends were cut back, 9 bases at V and 3 bases at J, with 11 bases in the middle.

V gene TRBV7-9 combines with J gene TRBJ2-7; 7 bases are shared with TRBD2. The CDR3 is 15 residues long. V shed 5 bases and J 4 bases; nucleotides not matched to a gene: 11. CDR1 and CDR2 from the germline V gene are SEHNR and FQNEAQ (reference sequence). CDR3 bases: TGTGCCAGCAGCGCGTGGGGGGGGAGCGAGTACGAGCAGTACTTC. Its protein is CASSAWGGSEYEQYF. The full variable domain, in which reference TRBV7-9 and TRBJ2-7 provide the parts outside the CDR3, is DTGVSQNPRHKITKRGQNVTFRCDPISEHNRLYWYRQTLGQGPEFLTYFQNEAQLEKSRLLSDRFSAERPKGSFSTLEIQRTEQGDSAMYLCASSAWGGSEYEQYFGPGTRLTVT.

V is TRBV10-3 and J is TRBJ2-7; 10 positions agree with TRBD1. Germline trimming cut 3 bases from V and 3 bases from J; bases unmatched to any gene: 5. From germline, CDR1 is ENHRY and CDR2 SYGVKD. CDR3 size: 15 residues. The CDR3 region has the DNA TGTGCCATCAGTGAAGGGGACAGGGGATTCTACGAGCAGTACTTC. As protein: CAISEGDRGFYEQYF.

Here the CDR3 DNA reads TGTGCCAGCAGCTTAGAGGGCGGTACGGGATCCCTAGGGGAGCAGTACTTC. Translated: CASSLEGGTGSLGEQYF. This chain connects TRBV7-9 to TRBJ2-7, with D tentatively TRBD2 (5 bases). Germline assignment: CDR1 SEHNR and CDR2 FQNEAQ (reference sequence). Trimming took off 1 base at V and 7 bases at J, with 23 bases between the two ends. CDR3 length: 17 amino acids.

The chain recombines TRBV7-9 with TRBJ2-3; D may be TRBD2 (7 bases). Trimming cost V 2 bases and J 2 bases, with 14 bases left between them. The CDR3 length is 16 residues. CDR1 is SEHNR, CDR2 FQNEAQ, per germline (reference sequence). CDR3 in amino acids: CASSLWRGGFTDTQYF. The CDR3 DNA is TGTGCCAGCAGCTTATGGAGGGGGGGGTTCACAGATACGCAGTATTTT.

DNA of the CDR3: TGTGCCAGCTCCTTTATTGGACAGGGCAATCAGCCCCAGCATTTT. This encodes CASSFIGQGNQPQHF. The chain carries TRBV27 and TRBJ1-5, with 7 bases matching TRBD1. With 8 bases clipped from V and 2 bases from J, the junction kept 9 bases outside the gene matches. The CDR3 is made up of 15 amino acids. The germline V gene has CDR1 MNHEY and CDR2 SMNVEV (reference sequence).

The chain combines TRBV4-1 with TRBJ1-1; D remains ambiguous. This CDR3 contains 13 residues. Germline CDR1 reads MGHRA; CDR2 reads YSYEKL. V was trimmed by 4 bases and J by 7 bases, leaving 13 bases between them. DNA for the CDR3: TGCGCCAGCAGCCTCGAAACCCCGAATGAAGCTTTCTTT. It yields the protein CASSLETPNEAFF.

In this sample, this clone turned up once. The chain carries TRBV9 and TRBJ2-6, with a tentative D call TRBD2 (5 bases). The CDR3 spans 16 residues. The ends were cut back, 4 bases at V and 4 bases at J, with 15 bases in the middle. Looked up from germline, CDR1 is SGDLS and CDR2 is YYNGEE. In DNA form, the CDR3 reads TGTGCCAGCAGCTCCCCGAGGGTAACCGGGGCCAACGTCCTGACTTTC. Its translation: CASSSPRVTGANVLTF.

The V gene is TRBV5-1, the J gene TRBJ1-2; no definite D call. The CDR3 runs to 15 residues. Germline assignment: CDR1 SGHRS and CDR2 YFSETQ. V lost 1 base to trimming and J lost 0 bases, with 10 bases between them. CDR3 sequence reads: CASSLWADTNYGYTF. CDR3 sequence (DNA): TGCGCCAGCAGCTTGTGGGCAGACACTAACTATGGCTACACCTTC.

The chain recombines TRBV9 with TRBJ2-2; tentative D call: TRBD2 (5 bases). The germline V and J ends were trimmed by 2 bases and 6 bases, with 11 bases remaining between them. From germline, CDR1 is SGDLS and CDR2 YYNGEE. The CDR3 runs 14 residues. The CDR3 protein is CASSVRGSPGELFF. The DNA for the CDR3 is TGTGCCAGCAGCGTCAGAGGGTCTCCCGGGGAGCTGTTTTTT.

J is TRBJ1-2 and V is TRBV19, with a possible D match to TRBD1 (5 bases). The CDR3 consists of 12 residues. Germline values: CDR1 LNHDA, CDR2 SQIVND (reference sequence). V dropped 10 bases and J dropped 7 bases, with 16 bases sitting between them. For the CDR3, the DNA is TGTGCCACTCTTAGGGGTACTGGTGGCTACACCTTC. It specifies CATLRGTGGYTF. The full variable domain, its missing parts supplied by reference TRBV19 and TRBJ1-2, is DGGITQSPKYLFRKEGQNVTLSCEQNLNHDAMYWYRQDPGQGLRLIYYSQIVNDFQKGDIAEGYSVSREKKESFPLTVTSAQKNPTAFYLCATLRGTGGYTFGSGTRLTVV.

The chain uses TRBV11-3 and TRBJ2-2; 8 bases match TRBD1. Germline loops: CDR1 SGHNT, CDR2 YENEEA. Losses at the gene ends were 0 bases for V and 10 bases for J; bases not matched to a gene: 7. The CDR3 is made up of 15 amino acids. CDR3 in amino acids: CASSLDRAGGEELFF. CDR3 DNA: TGTGCCAGCAGCTTAGATCGGGCAGGGGGCGAGGAGCTGTTTTTT.

This CDR3 reads CASSLGTSQYF. CDR3 DNA: TGTGCCAGCAGCTTGGGGACCAGTCAGTATTTT. This rearrangement joins TRBV11-2 to TRBJ2-3; D is tentatively TRBD1 or TRBD2 (5 bases each). CDR3 length: 11 residues. The germline V gene has CDR1 SGHAT and CDR2 FQNNGV. V dropped 3 bases and J dropped 12 bases, with 10 bases sitting between them.